Only a few counts were recorded for the clone carrying this TCR beta chain. The TCRbeta library was prepared with unique molecular identifiers. MiXCR was run by TCRdb on the PCR reads, yielding one entry per CDR3 protein. This sample has about 360,000 distinct CDR3 sequences, with more than 10% found just once. The sample comes from a study of T-cell reconstitution after alpha-beta-depleted transplantation in children. CDR3 length: 16 amino acids. The V gene's germline CDR1 is SEHNR and CDR2 FQNEAQ (reference sequence). V was trimmed by 2 bases and J by 8 bases, leaving 18 bases between them. The material sequenced was PBMCs, taken from the stem cell graft. The chain couples TRBV7-9 to TRBJ1-4; D is possibly TRBD1 (5 bases). The clonotype originates from a human donor who donated a stem cell graft to a child with Fanconi anemia. The CDR3 DNA sequence: TGTGCCAGCAGCTTATCGGGCTTGGGTGGGGACGAAAAACTGTTTTTT. This codes for CASSLSGLGGDEKLFF. Together with reference TRBV7-9 and TRBJ1-4, the CDR3 gives the full variable domain: DTGVSQNPRHKITKRGQNVTFRCDPISEHNRLYWYRQTLGQGPEFLTYFQNEAQLEKSRLLSDRFSAERPKGSFSTLEIQRTEQGDSAMYLCASSLSGLGGDEKLFFGSGTQLSVL.